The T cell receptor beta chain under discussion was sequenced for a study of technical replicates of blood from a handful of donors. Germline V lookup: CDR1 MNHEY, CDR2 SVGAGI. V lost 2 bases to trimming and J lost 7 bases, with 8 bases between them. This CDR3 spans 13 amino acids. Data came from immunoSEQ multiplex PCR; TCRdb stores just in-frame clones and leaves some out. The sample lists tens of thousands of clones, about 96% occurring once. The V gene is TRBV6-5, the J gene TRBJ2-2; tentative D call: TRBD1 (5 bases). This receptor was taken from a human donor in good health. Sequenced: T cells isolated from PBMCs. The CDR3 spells CASSYMQGGELFF. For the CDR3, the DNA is TGTGCCAGCAGTTACATGCAGGGCGGGGAGCTGTTTTTT.